This T cell receptor beta chain was obtained from a study of shared clonotypes between healthy human individuals. At the level of the study: CD4 naive and memory got three plates each, CD8 naive two, CD8 memory one.

V dropped 3 bases and J dropped 1 base, with 13 bases sitting between them. Germline lookup yields CDR1 LGHNA and CDR2 YSLEER. The CDR3 is 16 amino acids. Into CD45RA+ naive and CD45RA-negative memory subsets, the CD4+ cells were split. TCRdb's table, derived via immunoSEQ multiplex PCR, lists solely in-frame clones and lacks some. The table records fewer than 3 million clones, around 93% of them present only once. The receptor was derived from a man younger than 35 in good health. Some clones in this sample may be carry-over from other donors' samples. Sequenced sample: naive CD4+ T cells from PBMCs. The subset denotes: CD45RA+ positively selected. J is TRBJ2-4 and V is TRBV4-3, with D perhaps TRBD1 (6 bases). This chain's CDR3 is CASSQAPQGAKNIQYF. In nucleotides, the CDR3 is TGCGCCAGCAGCCAGGCCCCCCAGGGGGCCAAAAACATTCAGTACTTC.